Sequencing of this T cell receptor (beta chain) was carried out in a study of control samples from healthy donors and cancer patients. Method: immunoSEQ multiplex PCR; TCRdb's copy keeps in-frame clones and lacks some. The sample includes 60,000 or so clones, around 90% of them seen just once. Deletions cut 5 bases from V and 0 bases from J, with 18 bases between. Germline assignment: CDR1 MDHEN and CDR2 SYDVKM. The length of the CDR3 is 17 residues. Sequencing was carried out using blood. The V gene is TRBV28, the J gene TRBJ2-3, with D tentatively TRBD2 (6 bases). The TCR comes from a man aged 50 or older in good health. CDR3 sequence (DNA): TGTGCCAGCAGTCCGACCTTAGCGGAGCCTAGCACAGATACGCAGTATTTT. The encoded protein is CASSPTLAEPSTDTQYF.